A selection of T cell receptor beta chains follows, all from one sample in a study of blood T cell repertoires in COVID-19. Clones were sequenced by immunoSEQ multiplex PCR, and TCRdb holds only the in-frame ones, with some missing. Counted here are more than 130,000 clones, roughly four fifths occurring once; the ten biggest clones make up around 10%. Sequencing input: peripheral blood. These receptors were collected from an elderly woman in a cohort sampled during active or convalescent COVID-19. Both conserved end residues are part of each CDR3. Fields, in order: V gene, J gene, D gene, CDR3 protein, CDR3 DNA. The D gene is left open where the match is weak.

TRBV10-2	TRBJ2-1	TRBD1	CASTLTGANEQFF	TGCGCCAGCACCTTGACAGGGGCCAATGAGCAGTTCTTC
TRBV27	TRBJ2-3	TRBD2	CASSPLRGTYTDTQYF	TGTGCCAGCAGCCCGCTGCGGGGGACTTACACAGATACGCAGTATTTT
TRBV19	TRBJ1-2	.	CASMNTGKRFANYGYTF	TGTGCCAGTATGAACACGGGGAAGAGATTTGCTAACTATGGCTACACCTTC
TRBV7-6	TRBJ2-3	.	CASSLGQAMNTDTQYF	TGTGCCAGCAGCTTAGGACAGGCTATGAACACAGATACGCAGTATTTT
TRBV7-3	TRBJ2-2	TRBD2	CASSLAGGPLPGELFF	TGTGCCAGCAGCCTAGCGGGGGGGCCACTCCCCGGGGAGCTGTTTTTT
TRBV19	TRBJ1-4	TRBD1	CASSSSRDRGRGGEKLFF	TGTGCCAGTAGCTCGTCCCGGGACAGGGGGCGGGGTGGTGAAAAACTGTTTTTT
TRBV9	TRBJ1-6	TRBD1	CASSVEQGDSPLHF	TGTGCCAGCAGCGTAGAACAGGGGGATTCACCCCTCCACTTT
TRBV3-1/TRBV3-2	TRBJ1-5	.	CASSFTGQPQHF	TGTGCCAGCAGCTTTACAGGGCAGCCCCAGCATTTT
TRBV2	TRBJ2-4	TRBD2	CATMLGGSKAKNIQYF	TGTGCCACCATGCTGGGGGGGAGTAAGGCCAAAAACATTCAGTACTTC
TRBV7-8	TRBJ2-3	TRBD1	CASSFSPRGPTQYF	TGTGCCAGCAGCTTTTCTCCCAGGGGGCCTACGCAGTATTTT
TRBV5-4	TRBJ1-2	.	CASSLGTRVYGYTF	TGTGCCAGCAGCTTGGGGACGCGGGTATATGGCTACACCTTC
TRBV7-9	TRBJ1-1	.	CASSPRVNTEAFF	TGTGCCAGCAGCCCCCGGGTGAACACTGAAGCTTTCTTT
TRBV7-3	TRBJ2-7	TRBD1	CASSLGGTGSHEQYF	TGTGCCAGCAGCTTAGGCGGGACAGGGTCGCACGAGCAGTACTTC
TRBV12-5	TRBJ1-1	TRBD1	CASGKDRGGTEAFF	TGTGCTAGTGGGAAAGACAGGGGAGGAACTGAAGCTTTCTTT
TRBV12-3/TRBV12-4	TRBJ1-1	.	CANADLMNTEAFF	TGTGCCAACGCAGATTTGATGAACACTGAAGCTTTCTTT
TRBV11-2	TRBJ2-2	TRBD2	CASSFQAGPNTGELFF	TGTGCCAGCAGCTTCCAAGCGGGGCCGAACACCGGGGAGCTGTTTTTT
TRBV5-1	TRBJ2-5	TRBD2	CASSPLTGGSETQYF	TGCGCCAGCAGCCCCCTTACGGGGGGTTCAGAGACCCAGTACTTC
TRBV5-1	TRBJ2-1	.	CASNEAGSYNEQFF	TGCGCCAGCAATGAGGCGGGCTCCTACAATGAGCAGTTCTTC
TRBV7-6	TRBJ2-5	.	CASSPAPGMYQETQYF	TGTGCCAGCAGCCCTGCCCCAGGAATGTACCAAGAGACCCAGTACTTC
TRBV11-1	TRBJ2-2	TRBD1	CASSPKDRGTGELFF	TGTGCCAGCAGCCCAAAGGACAGGGGCACCGGGGAGCTGTTTTTT
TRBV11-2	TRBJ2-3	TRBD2	CASSSTLLAGSTDTQYF	TGTGCCAGCAGCTCCACCTTGCTAGCGGGGAGCACAGATACGCAGTATTTT
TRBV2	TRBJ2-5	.	CASRGPSQETQYF	TGTGCCAGCAGGGGCCCGAGCCAAGAGACCCAGTACTTC
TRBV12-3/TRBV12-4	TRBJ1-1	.	CASSFGGAEAFF	TGTGCCAGCAGTTTTGGGGGCGCTGAAGCTTTCTTT
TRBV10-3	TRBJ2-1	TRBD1	CASTGGEYNEQFF	TGTGCCAGCACAGGGGGTGAATACAATGAGCAGTTCTTC
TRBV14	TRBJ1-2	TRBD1	CASSQDLRQGGTF	TGTGCCAGCAGCCAAGATCTAAGACAGGGAGGCACCTTC
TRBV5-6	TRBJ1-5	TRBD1	CASRRTGINQPQHF	TGTGCCAGCAGGCGGACAGGAATCAATCAGCCCCAGCATTTT
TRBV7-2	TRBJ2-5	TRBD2	CASSPLAGGGGETQYF	TGTGCCAGCAGCCCACTCGCGGGGGGAGGTGGAGAGACCCAGTACTTC